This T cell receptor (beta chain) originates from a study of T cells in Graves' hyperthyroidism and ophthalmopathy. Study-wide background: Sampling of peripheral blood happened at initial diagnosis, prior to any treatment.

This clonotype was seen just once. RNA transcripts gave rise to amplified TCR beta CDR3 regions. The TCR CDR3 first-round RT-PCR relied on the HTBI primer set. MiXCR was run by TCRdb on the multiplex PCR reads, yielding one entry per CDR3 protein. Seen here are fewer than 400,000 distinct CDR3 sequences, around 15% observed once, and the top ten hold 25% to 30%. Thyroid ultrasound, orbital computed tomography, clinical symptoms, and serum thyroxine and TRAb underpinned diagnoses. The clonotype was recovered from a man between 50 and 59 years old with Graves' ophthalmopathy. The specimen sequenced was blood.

Written as DNA, the CDR3 is TGTGCGACCGATGGGACCTCCAGCTCCTACGAGCAGTACTTC. Encoded protein: CATDGTSSSYEQYF. The V gene is TRBV6-2 or TRBV6-3, the J gene TRBJ2-7, with D perhaps assigned TRBD1 or TRBD2 (5 bases each). Germline V gene data show CDR1 as MNHEY and CDR2 as SVGEGT. This CDR3 contains 14 residues.